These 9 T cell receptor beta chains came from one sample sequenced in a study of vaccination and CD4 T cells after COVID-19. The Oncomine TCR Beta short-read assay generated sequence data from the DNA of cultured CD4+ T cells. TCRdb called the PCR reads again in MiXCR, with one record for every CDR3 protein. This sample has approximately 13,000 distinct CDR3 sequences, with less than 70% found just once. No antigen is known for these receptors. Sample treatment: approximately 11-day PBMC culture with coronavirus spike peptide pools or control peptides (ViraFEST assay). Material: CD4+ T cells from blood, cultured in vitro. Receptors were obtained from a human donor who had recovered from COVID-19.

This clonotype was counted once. The CDR3 reads CASSPGSRRSNTGELFF. CDR3 nucleotide sequence: TGTGCCAGCAGCCCGGGTTCCCGCAGATCGAACACCGGGGAGCTGTTTTTT. This chain links TRBV6-1 with TRBJ2-2, with D hard to call. V was clipped by 6 bases and J by 0 bases, with 17 bases between them. Looked up from germline, CDR1 is MNHNS and CDR2 is SASEGT. CDR3 length: 17 residues.

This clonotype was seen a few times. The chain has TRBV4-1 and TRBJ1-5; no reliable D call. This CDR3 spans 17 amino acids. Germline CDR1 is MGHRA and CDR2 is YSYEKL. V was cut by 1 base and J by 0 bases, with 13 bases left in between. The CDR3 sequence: CASSQGPFGDSNQPQHF. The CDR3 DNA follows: TGCGCCAGCAGCCAAGGGCCCTTTGGAGATAGCAATCAGCCCCAGCATTTT.

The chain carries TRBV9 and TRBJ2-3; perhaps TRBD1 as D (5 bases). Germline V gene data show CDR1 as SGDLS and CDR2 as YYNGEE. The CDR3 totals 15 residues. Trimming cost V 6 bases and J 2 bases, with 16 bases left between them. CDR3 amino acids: CASTTSWGDTDTQYF. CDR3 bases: TGTGCCAGCACTACCAGCTGGGGCGACACAGATACGCAGTATTTT.

As DNA, the CDR3 is TGTGCCAGCAGGTCCCGGGACAGGGCTGAAGCTTTCTTT. This encodes CASRSRDRAEAFF. This sequence joins TRBV28 and TRBJ1-1, with TRBD1 matching over 9 bases. CDR1 is MDHEN and CDR2 is SYDVKM in the germline V gene. V trimming: 6 bases; J trimming: 6 bases; junction bases outside the gene matches: 5. This CDR3 contains 13 residues.

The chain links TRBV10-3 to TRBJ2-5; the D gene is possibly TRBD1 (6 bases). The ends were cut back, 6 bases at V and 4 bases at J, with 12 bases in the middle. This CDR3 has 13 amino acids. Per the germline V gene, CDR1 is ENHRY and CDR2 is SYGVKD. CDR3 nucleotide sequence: TGTGCCATCAGGGACGAGGGGGTAGAGACCCAGTACTTC. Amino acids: CAIRDEGVETQYF.

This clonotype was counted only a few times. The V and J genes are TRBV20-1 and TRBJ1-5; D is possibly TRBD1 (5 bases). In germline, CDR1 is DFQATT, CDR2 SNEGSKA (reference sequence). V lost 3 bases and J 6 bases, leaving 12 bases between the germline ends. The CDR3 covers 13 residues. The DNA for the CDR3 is TGCAGTGCTAGGAGGGACTCCCCTCAGCCCCAGCATTTT. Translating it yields CSARRDSPQPQHF.

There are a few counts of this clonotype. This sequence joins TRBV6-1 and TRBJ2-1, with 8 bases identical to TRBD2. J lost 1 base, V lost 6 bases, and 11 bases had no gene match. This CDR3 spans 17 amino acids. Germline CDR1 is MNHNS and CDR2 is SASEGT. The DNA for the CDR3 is TGTGCCAGCAGGCGTGGGGGGCTAGCGGGTTCCTACAATGAGCAGTTCTTC. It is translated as CASRRGGLAGSYNEQFF.

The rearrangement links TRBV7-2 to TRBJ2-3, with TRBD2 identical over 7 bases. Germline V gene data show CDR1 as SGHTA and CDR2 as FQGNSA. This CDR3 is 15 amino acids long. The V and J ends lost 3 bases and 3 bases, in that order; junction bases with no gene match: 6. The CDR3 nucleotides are TGTGCCAGCAGCTTTCTAAACGGGGGGACAGATACGCAGTATTTT. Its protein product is CASSFLNGGTDTQYF.

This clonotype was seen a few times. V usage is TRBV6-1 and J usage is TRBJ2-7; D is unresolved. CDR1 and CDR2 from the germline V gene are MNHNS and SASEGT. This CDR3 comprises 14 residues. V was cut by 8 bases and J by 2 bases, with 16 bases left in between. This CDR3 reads CASETDSTTYEQYF. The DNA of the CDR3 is TGTGCCAGCGAGACCGACTCGACAACCTACGAGCAGTACTTC.